Shown below are 19 T cell receptor beta chains from a single sample sequenced in a study of cytomegalovirus exposure and HLA in healthy donors. With 60 Vbeta and 13 Jbeta primers, the PCR was carried out. The repertoire was sequenced with immunoSEQ multiplex PCR; TCRdb's copy has only in-frame clones and lacks some. This sample yields approximately 150,000 clones, of which around 78% are seen a single time; approximately 7% belongs to the top ten. Sequencing was done on a sample of PBMCs. The receptors originated from a woman aged 40-49 years in good health and CMV-seropositive.

To note about this clone: Distinct nucleotide sequences in the sample also encode this CDR3. The V call is TRBV11-1, the J call TRBJ2-2; 8 bases fit TRBD2. There are 16 residues in the CDR3. V lost 2 bases to trimming and J lost 2 bases; unmatched junction nucleotides: 4. The germline gives CDR1 SGHAT, CDR2 FQDESV (reference sequence). CDR3 loop: CASSLLRGANTGELFF. CDR3 DNA: TGTGCCAGCAGCTTATTGCGGGGGGCTAACACCGGGGAGCTGTTTTTT.

The rearrangement uses TRBV6-6 and TRBJ2-7; D unresolved. The CDR3 has 15 amino acids. Trimming took off 2 bases at V and 4 bases at J, with 15 bases between the two ends. CDR1 MNHNY and CDR2 SVGAGI come from the germline V gene (reference sequence). For the CDR3, the DNA is TGTGCCAGCAGTTACCAAACAGTTACCGGTTACGAGCAGTACTTC. Protein: CASSYQTVTGYEQYF.

The chain employs TRBV6-5 and TRBJ2-7; D perhaps matches TRBD2 (6 bases). The CDR3 is 15 residues long. Between the trimmed V and J ends, which lost 5 bases and 2 bases, there was a span of 16 bases. CDR1 and CDR2 (germline): MNHEY, SVGAGI. CDR3 sequence reads: CASSASTGRPYEQYF. The CDR3 DNA reads as TGTGCCAGCAGTGCGAGTACGGGGAGGCCCTACGAGCAGTACTTC.

This clone was seen more than once but under ten times. This CDR3 reads CASRLHMRDEKLFF. CDR3 DNA: TGTGCCAGCAGACTTCATATGAGGGATGAAAAACTGTTTTTT. The chain uses TRBV2 and TRBJ1-4; no definite D call. The CDR3 is 14 residues long. Germline V gives CDR1 SNHLY, CDR2 FYNNEI. Trimming left V 6 bases short and J 6 bases short, with 14 bases between.

The CDR3: CASSLDRGTASYGYTF. CDR3 nucleotides: TGTGCCAGCAGCTTAGACCGCGGGACAGCCAGCTATGGCTACACCTTC. The gene calls are TRBV7-9 and TRBJ1-2, with TRBD1 identical over 7 bases. The CDR3 covers 16 residues. Germline-derived CDR1 and CDR2 are SEHNR and FQNEAQ (reference sequence). V shed 1 base, J shed 4 bases, and the junction held 9 bases outside the gene matches.

CDR3 in amino acids: CASRKTGENQPQHF. CDR3 sequence (DNA): TGTGCCAGTAGGAAAACAGGGGAAAATCAGCCCCAGCATTTT. The V gene is TRBV19, the J gene TRBJ1-5, with 7 bases fitting TRBD1. Trimming cost V 6 bases and J 4 bases; bases outside gene matches: 6. CDR3 size: 14 residues. Per the germline V gene, CDR1 is LNHDA and CDR2 is SQIVND (reference sequence).

This clone was counted a single time. The chain has TRBV2 and TRBJ2-7; a weak D match, TRBD2 (5 bases). Germline values: CDR1 SNHLY, CDR2 FYNNEI. CDR3 size: 11 residues. Trimming took 3 bases from V and 7 from J, leaving 7 bases between them. The CDR3 protein is CASSDPGEQYF. Here the CDR3 DNA reads TGTGCCAGCAGTGACCCGGGAGAGCAGTACTTC.

The V and J genes are TRBV19 and TRBJ2-2; a weak D match, TRBD1 (6 bases). The CDR3 spans 15 residues. The ends were cut back, 6 bases at V and 0 bases at J, with 11 bases in the middle. Germline CDR1 reads LNHDA; CDR2 reads SQIVND (reference sequence). CDR3 coding DNA: TGTGCCAGTAGATCGGCAGGGGCGAACACCGGGGAGCTGTTTTTT. Its translation is CASRSAGANTGELFF.

The V and J genes are TRBV28 and TRBJ1-5; D is perhaps TRBD1 (6 bases). Trimming left V 6 bases short and J 6 bases short, with 21 bases between. The CDR3 contains 16 residues. The germline V gene has CDR1 MDHEN and CDR2 SYDVKM. This CDR3 reads CASRRPVGGPRQPQHF. The CDR3 DNA reads as TGTGCCAGCAGACGGCCCGTCGGGGGGCCTCGTCAGCCCCAGCATTTT.

This clone came up a few times. This rearrangement joins TRBV7-6 to TRBJ1-6; unclear D gene. The V gene's germline CDR1 is SGHVS and CDR2 FNYEAQ. The CDR3 totals 15 residues. The ends were cut back, 1 base at V and 7 bases at J, with 11 bases in the middle. This CDR3 is CASSLENRENSPLHF. As DNA, the CDR3 is TGTGCCAGCAGCTTAGAAAACAGAGAAAATTCACCCCTCCACTTT.

This clone was found a few times. This chain joins TRBV6-1 and TRBJ1-5; D gene uncertain. This CDR3 spans 12 amino acids. The germline V and J ends were trimmed by 3 bases and 6 bases, with 6 bases remaining between them. Looked up from germline, CDR1 is MNHNS and CDR2 is SASEGT. CDR3 sequence (DNA): TGTGCCAGCAGTGACTCTGTTCAGCCCCAGCATTTT. The encoded protein is CASSDSVQPQHF.

In DNA, the CDR3 is TGTGCCAGCAGCAAGACTAGCGCCTACAATGAGCAGTTCTTC. It translates to CASSKTSAYNEQFF. This sequence joins TRBV7-8 and TRBJ2-1, with 8 bases that match TRBD2. Trimming removed 5 bases from V and 2 bases from J; junction bases left unmatched: 2. This CDR3 region has 14 residues. CDR1 and CDR2 from the germline V gene are SGHVS and FQNEAQ. Filled out from reference TRBV7-8 and TRBJ2-1, the complete variable domain reads GAGVSQSPRYKVAKRGQDVALRCDPISGHVSLFWYQQALGQGPEFLTYFQNEAQLDKSGLPSDRFFAERPEGSVSTLKIQRTQQEDSAVYLCASSKTSAYNEQFFGPGTRLTVL.

This chain links TRBV5-4 with TRBJ2-5; 10 positions match TRBD2. The CDR3 length is 15 residues. The junction had 4 bases not matched to a gene; V was cut back by 0 bases and J by 5 bases. Germline-derived CDR1 and CDR2 are SGHNT and YYREEE (reference sequence). The CDR3 region has the DNA TGTGCCAGCAGCTTGGCAAGCGGGGGGGCCGAGACCCAGTACTTC. It translates to CASSLASGGAETQYF.

With regard to this clone: This sample includes further DNA sequences coding for the same CDR3. The chain carries TRBV15 and TRBJ1-1; D might be TRBD1 (5 bases). CDR3 length: 13 amino acids. Trimming took 1 base from V and 4 from J, leaving 7 bases between them. Per the germline V gene, CDR1 is LNHNV and CDR2 is YYDKDF (reference sequence). The CDR3 loop is CATSRGGVTEAFF. The CDR3 nucleotides are TGTGCCACCAGCAGAGGGGGGGTCACTGAAGCTTTCTTT.

The V and J genes are TRBV19 and TRBJ1-5; D gene ambiguous. Trimming removed 5 bases from V and 0 bases from J, with 11 bases in between. CDR3 length: 15 amino acids. CDR1 LNHDA and CDR2 SQIVND come from the germline V gene (reference sequence). CDR3 in DNA: TGTGCCAGTAGTGGATCCGGGAATAGCAATCAGCCCCAGCATTTT. Translation: CASSGSGNSNQPQHF.

This clone was seen only a few times. The V call is TRBV19, the J call TRBJ1-4; 10 nucleotides agree with TRBD1. This CDR3 comprises 15 residues. Germline CDR1 and CDR2: LNHDA and SQIVND (reference sequence). J gave up 7 bases and V 7 bases, and 9 bases lay outside the gene matches. DNA of the CDR3: TGTGCCAGTACCACAACCGGGACAGGGGTTGAAAAACTGTTTTTT. Protein: CASTTTGTGVEKLFF.

A word on this clone: Within the sample, other DNA sequences also encode this same CDR3. V is TRBV28 and J is TRBJ1-2; unclear D gene. CDR1 is MDHEN, CDR2 SYDVKM, per germline. This CDR3 contains 11 residues. The germline V and J ends were trimmed by 4 bases and 8 bases, with 8 bases remaining between them. CDR3: CASSSTRGYTF. The CDR3 DNA sequence: TGTGCCAGCAGTTCGACTCGCGGCTACACCTTC.

The chain has TRBV5-4 and TRBJ2-2, with D hard to call. V dropped 2 bases and J dropped 4 bases, with 9 bases sitting between them. CDR3 length: 14 amino acids. Germline V gene data show CDR1 as SGHNT and CDR2 as YYREEE (reference sequence). For the CDR3, the DNA is TGTGCCAGCAGCTTAGAAGAGCCCACCGGGGAGCTGTTTTTT. This translates into CASSLEEPTGELFF.

V and J are TRBV30 and TRBJ1-2; perhaps TRBD1 as D (6 bases). V lost 1 base and J lost 3, with 12 bases in between. Per germline, CDR1 GTSNPN and CDR2 SVGIG (reference sequence). The CDR3 is 14 amino acids. The CDR3 nucleotides are TGTGCCTGGAGTGGGACAGACTTATACTATGGCTACACCTTC. This translates into CAWSGTDLYYGYTF.